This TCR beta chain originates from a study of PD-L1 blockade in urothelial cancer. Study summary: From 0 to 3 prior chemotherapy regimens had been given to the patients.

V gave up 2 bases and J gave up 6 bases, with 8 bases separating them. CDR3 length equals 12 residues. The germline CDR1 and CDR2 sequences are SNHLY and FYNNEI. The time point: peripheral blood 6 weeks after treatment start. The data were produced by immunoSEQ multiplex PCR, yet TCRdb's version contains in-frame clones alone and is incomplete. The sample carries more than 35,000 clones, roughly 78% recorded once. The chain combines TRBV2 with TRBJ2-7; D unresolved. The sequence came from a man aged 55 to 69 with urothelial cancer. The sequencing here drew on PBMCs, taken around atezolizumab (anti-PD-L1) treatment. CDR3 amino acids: CASSESVREQYF. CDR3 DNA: TGTGCCAGCAGTGAATCTGTCCGCGAGCAGTACTTC.